This T cell receptor beta chain was recovered during a study of blood T cell repertoires in COVID-19. The overall study: The samples span acute and convalescent COVID-19 from the United States, Italy and Spain. PBMCs, B-cell-depleted T cells, or T cells were the source of the cDNA or gDNA that made up the material.

Original processing notes: Estimates of nucleated cell counts were drawn from the amplification of reference gene primers. Produced via immunoSEQ multiplex PCR; TCRdb's table is partial and in-frame only. The D gene and trimming were derived from the DNA, and the V and J assignments and clone size from that table. The table shows about 110,000 clones, with 75% to 85% occurring only once. The CDR3 has 15 residues. With V trimmed by 1 base and J by 7 bases, 6 bases remained unmatched. Looked up from germline, CDR1 is SGHTA and CDR2 is FQGNSA. The gene calls are TRBV7-2 and TRBJ1-5; 8 bases fit TRBD1. The receptor's source is a woman in her sixties or seventies with acute or convalescent COVID-19. Sequences were obtained from peripheral blood. The CDR3 DNA reads as TGTGCCAGCAGCTTAGTTCCAGGGGGCAGGCAGCCCCAGCATTTT. Protein product: CASSLVPGGRQPQHF.